This TCR beta chain is drawn from a study of blood T cell repertoires in COVID-19. Sequenced by immunoSEQ multiplex PCR; TCRdb stores in-frame clones only, minus some. The data contain under 200,000 clones, approximately 84% of them singletons. Trimming removed 6 bases from V and 4 bases from J; junction bases left unmatched: 4. The CDR3 length is 14 residues. CDR1 MNHNY and CDR2 SVGAGI come from the germline V gene (reference sequence). The source is a woman of 80 years or more with acute or convalescent COVID-19. The V gene is TRBV6-6, the J gene TRBJ1-4; 8 bases align to TRBD1. The source material was peripheral blood. The CDR3 DNA reads as TGTGCCAGCAGCCCGACAGGGGATAATGAAAAACTGTTTTTT. Encoded protein: CASSPTGDNEKLFF.